Only a few counts were recorded for the clone carrying this TCR beta chain. Its antigen is undetermined. The sample originates from a study of blood T cells in healthy people across ages. Study results and caveats: Estimated diversity, derived from one million T cells, was regarded as an underestimate.

CDR3 length: 13 amino acids. The germline V gene encodes CDR1 MNHEY and CDR2 SMNVEV (reference sequence). Next came a second PCR, run for about 7 to 12 cycles, which used a sample-barcoded 5' primer along with a J-beta primer mix. Via MiXCR, TCRdb re-called the 5' RACE reads, giving one row per CDR3 protein. The profile shows 800,000 or so distinct CDR3 sequences, 20% to 30% of them singletons. The data also belong to a second study, concerning T cells of mothers and their children.

Sample: blood. The source is a boy younger than 18 in good health. The genes are TRBV27 and TRBJ2-5; D is perhaps TRBD2 (6 bases). The J call may be mistaken, given a closer DNA end match to TRBJ2-1. CDR3 in DNA: TGTGCCAGCAGGTCGGGAGCGGGCAATGAGCAGTTCTTC. This encodes CASRSGAGNEQFF.